This record concerns one T cell receptor (beta chain) sequence. These data are taken from a study of shared clonotypes between healthy human individuals. Study at large: Two women and a few men aged 18 to 49 served as donors. The plates for each donor numbered three CD4 naive, three CD4 memory, two CD8 naive and one CD8 memory.

CD8 cells classed as naive were CD45RO-negative and positively selected for CCR7, excluding terminally differentiated effector memory CD45RA+ cells. Method: immunoSEQ multiplex PCR; TCRdb's copy keeps in-frame clones and lacks some. The sample records hundreds of thousands of clones, 96% being singletons. The sequenced material came from naive CD8+ T cells sorted from blood. This receptor was obtained from a woman between 25 and 40 years old in good health.

The CDR3 DNA follows: TGTGCCAGCTCTCCTAGCACCATTAGCTCCTACGAGCAGTACTTC. Protein sequence: CASSPSTISSYEQYF. The chain couples TRBV27 to TRBJ2-7; D is perhaps TRBD2 (5 bases). Germline CDR1 is MNHEY and CDR2 is SMNVEV (reference sequence). The CDR3 totals 15 residues. Trimming took 8 bases from V and 0 from J, leaving 17 bases between them.